This T cell receptor (beta chain) was identified in a study of monozygotic twins with inflammatory bowel disease. The CDR3 runs 12 residues. CDR1 and CDR2 (germline): DFQATT, SNEGSKA (reference sequence). Each CDR3 protein gets one entry in TCRdb, which reprocessed the 5' RACE reads and gives no DNA. This sample's table reports more than 95,000 distinct CDR3 sequences. Blood samples measuring roughly 2.3 ml were taken per donor. For this clonotype: The antigen is unknown.

Notes on the study in general: Twins with IBD were found to have lower TCRbeta diversity (inverse Simpson) than healthy co-twins. T cell subtypes were not distinguishable in this analysis.

The chain has TRBV20-1 and TRBJ2-3; no DNA is available, so the TRBD1 call from TCRdb remains unchecked. The receptor was derived from a human donor with ulcerative colitis or Crohn's disease, or a healthy co-twin of an affected twin (not recorded which). The sample consisted of blood. The CDR3 here is CSARVGKDTQYF.